This record looks at one TCR beta chain sequence and its context. This entry is derived from a study of CD8 T cells in Susac syndrome. Study-wide background: At the time their blood was drawn, patients with Susac syndrome were either therapy-naive, on corticosteroids (with some of them also receiving intravenous immunoglobulin), or on intravenous immunoglobulin alone.

Germline CDR1 reads SQVTM; CDR2 reads ANQGSEA. Trimming at V came to 7 bases and at J to 4 bases, leaving 4 bases not matched to a gene. There are 12 residues in the CDR3. The RNA, roughly 0.45 to 1 ug, was put through reverse transcription using random hexamers. TCRdb independently ran MiXCR on the immunoSEQ multiplex PCR reads; one entry per CDR3 protein. This sample yields more than 150,000 distinct CDR3 sequences, of which 90% to 96% are seen a single time; approximately 0.12% belongs to the top ten. The receptor's source is a human donor with Susac syndrome. The J gene is TRBJ2-7, the V gene TRBV29-1, with 10 positions matching TRBD1. Sequences were obtained from CD4+ T cells from PBMCs. The CDR3 DNA follows: TGCAGCGCCCGGGACAGGGGTTACGAGCAGTACTTC. Protein product: CSARDRGYEQYF.